This T cell receptor beta chain was sequenced in a study of human T cells and chemical hapten exposure. Study-wide points: DPC sensitization produced no change in TCRs with frequency above 1 in 1000.

Time point noted: patch test 2, 6 weeks after DPC sensitization. Treatment of the sample: therapeutic diphenylcyclopropenone sensitization with weekly scalp DPC. TCRdb itself ran the RACE reads through MiXCR, one entry per CDR3 protein. The table shows about 140,000 distinct CDR3 sequences, with approximately 12% occurring only once. This clonotype appeared many times. The target antigen is unknown. V dropped 2 bases and J dropped 4; count of bases not matched to a gene: 6. This CDR3 comprises 16 residues. Germline loops: CDR1 SGHTA, CDR2 FQGNSA. The chain links TRBV7-2 to TRBJ2-3; TRBD2 agrees at 10 bases. The sample was whole blood, taken in connection with sensitization to the hapten diphenylcyclopropenone (DPC). This receptor was taken from a woman aged 50 to 65 with alopecia areata. Some clones in this sample may be carry-over from other donors' samples. The CDR3 reads CASSLISSGGSDTQYF. DNA of the CDR3: TGTGCCAGCAGCTTAATTTCTAGCGGGGGATCAGATACGCAGTATTTT.